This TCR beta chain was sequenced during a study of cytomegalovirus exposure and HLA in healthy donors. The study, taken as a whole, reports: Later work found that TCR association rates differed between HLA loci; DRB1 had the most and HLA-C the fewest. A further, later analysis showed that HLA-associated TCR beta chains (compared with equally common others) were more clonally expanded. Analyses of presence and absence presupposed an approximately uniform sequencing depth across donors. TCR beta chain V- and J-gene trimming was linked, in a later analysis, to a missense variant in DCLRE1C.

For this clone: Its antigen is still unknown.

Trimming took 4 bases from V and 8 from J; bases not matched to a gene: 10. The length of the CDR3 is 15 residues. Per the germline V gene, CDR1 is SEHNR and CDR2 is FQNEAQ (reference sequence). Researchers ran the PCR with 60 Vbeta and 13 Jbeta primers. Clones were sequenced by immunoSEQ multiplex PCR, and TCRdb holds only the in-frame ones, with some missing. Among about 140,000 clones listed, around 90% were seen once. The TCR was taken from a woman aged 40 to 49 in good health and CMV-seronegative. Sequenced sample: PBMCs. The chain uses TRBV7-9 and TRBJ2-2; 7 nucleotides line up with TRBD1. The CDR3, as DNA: TGTGCCAGCAGCTGGCACCGGGACAGAGCTGGGGAGCTGTTTTTT. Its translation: CASSWHRDRAGELFF.